One sample yielded the 32 T cell receptor beta chains listed below, sequenced in a study of T cells in localized non-small cell lung cancer. Sequencing used immunoSEQ multiplex PCR; TCRdb keeps in-frame clones, though not all of them. The profile covers about 22,000 clones, with around nine tenths appearing a single time and roughly 20% taken by the ten largest. Sequenced here: PBMCs, sampled before any cancer treatment. The receptor set was obtained from a man aged 40 to 70 with stage II squamous cell lung carcinoma.

V gene TRBV19 combines with J gene TRBJ1-1; D is undetermined. CDR3 length: 14 amino acids. Looked up from germline, CDR1 is LNHDA and CDR2 is SQIVND (reference sequence). The V end was cut by 3 bases, the J end by 3 bases, with 11 bases between. The CDR3 DNA reads as TGTGCCAGTAGTATCCTGTATGGGGACACTGAAGCTTTCTTT. As protein: CASSILYGDTEAFF.

V gene TRBV7-2 combines with J gene TRBJ2-5; 7 bases fit TRBD1. Germline assignment: CDR1 SGHTA and CDR2 FQGNSA. V gave up 9 bases and J gave up 5 bases; unmatched junction bases: 9. This CDR3 contains 13 residues. The CDR3 region is CASSKGGFETQYF. CDR3 sequence (DNA): TGTGCCAGTAGCAAAGGGGGCTTTGAGACCCAGTACTTC.

The gene calls are TRBV27 and TRBJ2-7; the match to TRBD1 covers 7 bases. This CDR3 has 14 amino acids. Germline lookup yields CDR1 MNHEY and CDR2 SMNVEV (reference sequence). Trimming took 1 base from V and 2 from J; bases not matched to a gene: 2. The CDR3 sequence: CASSLYQGAYEQYF. The DNA for the CDR3 is TGTGCCAGCAGTTTATATCAGGGGGCCTACGAGCAGTACTTC.

This clone has a handful of counts. This chain joins TRBV7-2 and TRBJ1-2, with 9 bases lining up with TRBD1. This CDR3 is built from 17 residues. V was clipped by 4 bases and J by 5 bases; unmatched bases: 14. Germline-derived CDR1 and CDR2 are SGHTA and FQGNSA. The CDR3 DNA follows: TGTGCCAGCAGCTCACAGGGGGCCCGACATTCAGCTTATGGCTACACCTTC. This gives the protein CASSSQGARHSAYGYTF.

The V gene is TRBV9, the J gene TRBJ2-1, with unresolved D. The V and J ends lost 3 bases and 0 bases respectively, with 10 bases between them. The germline CDR1 and CDR2 sequences are SGDLS and YYNGEE. This CDR3 is 15 amino acids long. Here the CDR3 DNA reads TGTGCCAGCAGCGAATATCGGGCCTCCTACAATGAGCAGTTCTTC. Its translation is CASSEYRASYNEQFF.

The chain couples TRBV30 to TRBJ1-3; 7 bases agree with TRBD1. V lost 2 bases to trimming and J lost 8 bases; unmatched junction nucleotides: 12. The germline V gene encodes CDR1 GTSNPN and CDR2 SVGIG (reference sequence). CDR3 length equals 15 residues. CDR3 DNA: TGTGCCTGGAGTACGCCGAGGACAGGACTATACACCATATATTTT. Its translation is CAWSTPRTGLYTIYF.

The genes are TRBV29-1 and TRBJ2-2; 7 nucleotides agree with TRBD2. J lost 7 bases, V lost 5 bases, and 10 bases had no gene match. The germline V gene has CDR1 SQVTM and CDR2 ANQGSEA. The CDR3 spans 14 residues. The CDR3 sequence: CSVPAGVVNGELFF. The CDR3 bases are TGCAGCGTTCCTGCGGGAGTGGTAAACGGGGAGCTGTTTTTT.

The genes are TRBV5-4 and TRBJ2-7, with 12 bases lining up with TRBD2. With V trimmed by 4 bases and J by 11 bases, 13 bases remained unmatched. Germline V gene data show CDR1 as SGHNT and CDR2 as YYREEE (reference sequence). The CDR3 contains 15 residues. In DNA, the CDR3 is TGTGCCAGCAGCCCTTGGACTAGCGGGACGGCTGAAGAGTACTTC. Translated: CASSPWTSGTAEEYF.

To note about this clone: At one of its ends the junction is not consistent with the germline gene, which may arise from a read error. The CDR3 protein is CVSSHRETYEQYF. CDR3 in DNA: TGTGTCAGCAGCCACAGGGAAACCTACGAGCAGTACTTC. The chain is built from TRBV5-8 and TRBJ2-7; tentative D call: TRBD1 (6 bases). From germline, CDR1 is SGHTS and CDR2 YDEGEE. The CDR3 spans 13 residues.

The J gene is TRBJ2-7, the V gene TRBV7-9, with D uncertain. The germline V gene has CDR1 SEHNR and CDR2 FQNEAQ (reference sequence). With 4 bases removed from V and 0 bases from J, the gap between germline ends came to 10 bases. The CDR3 totals 14 residues. CDR3 nucleotides: TGTGCCAGCAGCTCCGTCACTGTCTCCTACGAGCAGTACTTC. It specifies CASSSVTVSYEQYF.

The V call is TRBV5-1, the J call TRBJ1-2, with 8 bases lining up with TRBD1. Germline V CDR1 and CDR2: SGHRS, YFSETQ. The CDR3 loop spans 13 amino acids. With 4 bases clipped from V and 3 bases from J, the junction kept 2 bases outside the gene matches. The CDR3 sequence is CASSPGGDYGYTF. DNA for the CDR3: TGCGCCAGCAGCCCAGGGGGCGACTATGGCTACACCTTC.

The chain joins TRBV7-2 to TRBJ1-5; D not resolved. The germline V gene has CDR1 SGHTA and CDR2 FQGNSA. V was pared by 1 base and J by 2 bases, with 12 bases between. This CDR3 is 16 amino acids long. CDR3 loop: CASSLVGGGGNQPQHF. In DNA form, the CDR3 reads TGTGCCAGCAGCTTAGTCGGTGGCGGGGGCAATCAGCCCCAGCATTTT.

This rearrangement joins TRBV30 to TRBJ2-7; no definite D call. Germline CDR1 is GTSNPN and CDR2 is SVGIG (reference sequence). There are 14 residues in the CDR3. The V end was cut by 3 bases, the J end by 0 bases, with 12 bases between. The CDR3 sequence: CAWRNDPYSYEQYF. The CDR3, as DNA: TGTGCCTGGAGGAATGACCCCTACTCCTACGAGCAGTACTTC.

The chain is built from TRBV11-2 and TRBJ1-2; D gene unclear. This CDR3 has 13 amino acids. The V gene's germline CDR1 is SGHAT and CDR2 FQNNGV. Trimming removed 3 bases from V and 4 bases from J, with 9 bases in between. DNA of the CDR3: TGTGCCAGCAGCTTGGCGGACTTCTATGGCTACACCTTC. Translating gives CASSLADFYGYTF.

The V gene is TRBV4-1, the J gene TRBJ1-6, with TRBD1 as a possible D gene (5 bases). Germline assignment: CDR1 MGHRA and CDR2 YSYEKL. V was shortened by 1 base and J by 3 bases, with 10 bases between the two germline ends. The CDR3 has 16 residues. The CDR3: CASSQAPGSYNSPLHF. DNA for the CDR3: TGCGCCAGCAGCCAAGCGCCAGGGAGCTATAATTCACCCCTCCACTTT.

The chain is built from TRBV6-1 and TRBJ1-2; 9 nucleotides agree with TRBD1. There are 15 residues in the CDR3. In germline, CDR1 is MNHNS, CDR2 SASEGT. J lost 2 bases, V lost 3 bases, and 4 bases had no gene match. Here the CDR3 DNA reads TGTGCCAGCAGTGATTTGACAGGGGGAAACTATGGCTACACCTTC. Translated, it gives CASSDLTGGNYGYTF.

This clone has more than one count but fewer than ten. The genes are TRBV27 and TRBJ2-7; 8 bases align to TRBD1. Germline V gene sequence: CDR1 MNHEY, CDR2 SMNVEV (reference sequence). The CDR3 is made up of 13 amino acids. V shed 1 base, J shed 5 bases, and the junction held 1 base outside the gene matches. The DNA for the CDR3 is TGTGCCAGCAGTTTATGGACAGGGAACGAGCAGTACTTC. Amino acid sequence: CASSLWTGNEQYF.

V and J are TRBV11-2 and TRBJ2-7, with D possibly matching TRBD2 (5 bases). The CDR3 loop spans 14 amino acids. V was shortened by 1 base and J by 6 bases, with 13 bases between the two germline ends. Germline V gives CDR1 SGHAT, CDR2 FQNNGV. The CDR3 bases are TGTGCCAGCAGCTTAGTTGAGGGAGTAGGCGAGCAGTACTTC. This encodes CASSLVEGVGEQYF.

The CDR3 DNA is TGTGCCAGCAGACCCCGACAGGGCTATCAGCCCCAGCATTTT. Encoded protein: CASRPRQGYQPQHF. This chain links TRBV6-5 with TRBJ1-5, with 7 bases that match TRBD1. Trimming at V came to 6 bases and at J to 5 bases, leaving 7 bases not matched to a gene. Germline CDR1 is MNHEY and CDR2 is SVGAGI. The CDR3 has 14 residues.

The chain has TRBV6-6 and TRBJ2-7; D possibly matches TRBD1 or TRBD2 (5 bases each). The ends were cut back, 4 bases at V and 1 base at J, with 17 bases in the middle. CDR3 length: 16 residues. CDR1 MNHNY and CDR2 SVGAGI come from the germline V gene (reference sequence). CDR3 sequence (DNA): TGTGCCAGCAGTTTATTCAGGGAGAGTAGGTCCTACGAGCAGTACTTC. The encoded protein is CASSLFRESRSYEQYF.

The CDR3 nucleotides read TGCGCCAGCAGCTTGGGTCCTCCGGGGGTGGGCTCCTACGAGCAGTACTTC. It encodes CASSLGPPGVGSYEQYF. The chain joins TRBV5-1 to TRBJ2-7; tentative D call: TRBD2 (6 bases). Trimming took 0 bases from V and 0 from J, leaving 16 bases between them. Germline loops: CDR1 SGHRS, CDR2 YFSETQ. This CDR3 has 17 amino acids. Full variable domain (remainder filled in from reference TRBV5-1 and TRBJ2-7): KAGVTQTPRYLIKTRGQQVTLSCSPISGHRSVSWYQQTPGQGLQFLFEYFSETQRNKGNFPGRFSGRQFSNSRSEMNVSTLELGDSALYLCASSLGPPGVGSYEQYFGPGTRLTVT.

The count of this clone is one. This chain uses TRBV5-1 with TRBJ2-2; TRBD2 is a possible D gene (5 bases). The V end was cut by 1 base, the J end by 3 bases, with 10 bases between. The CDR3 is 15 amino acids. CDR1 is SGHRS and CDR2 is YFSETQ in the germline V gene. As DNA, the CDR3 is TGCGCCAGCAGCTTGAATCTGCGGGACACCGGGGAGCTGTTTTTT. This gives the protein CASSLNLRDTGELFF.

The CDR3: CASSSGPGGTEAFF. Here the CDR3 DNA reads TGTGCCAGTAGTAGCGGACCGGGGGGCACTGAAGCTTTCTTT. The chain employs TRBV19 and TRBJ1-1; a weak D match, TRBD1 (5 bases). The CDR3 spans 14 residues. Per germline, CDR1 LNHDA and CDR2 SQIVND (reference sequence). Trimming took 4 bases from V and 4 from J, leaving 13 bases between them.

The chain employs TRBV19 and TRBJ1-4, with D hard to call. V was pared by 3 bases and J by 5 bases, with 10 bases between. The CDR3 runs to 14 residues. The germline V gene encodes CDR1 LNHDA and CDR2 SQIVND (reference sequence). This chain's CDR3 is CASSIGRRNEKLFF. CDR3 nucleotides: TGTGCCAGTAGTATTGGTAGACGCAATGAAAAACTGTTTTTT.

About this clone: Other nucleotide sequences from this sample produce the same CDR3. The genes are TRBV7-9 and TRBJ1-4, with 8 bases lining up with TRBD1. The V segment lost 4 bases and the J segment 3 bases; nucleotides outside the gene matches: 4. In germline, CDR1 is SEHNR, CDR2 FQNEAQ (reference sequence). This CDR3 comprises 15 residues. The CDR3 loop is CASSSWTGSNEKLFF. As DNA, the CDR3 is TGTGCCAGCAGCTCCTGGACAGGGTCTAATGAAAAACTGTTTTTT.

As DNA, the CDR3 is TGCGCCAGCAGGCTCTTCGGAAACACTGAAGCTTTCTTT. Translated: CASRLFGNTEAFF. The chain uses TRBV10-2 and TRBJ1-1; D is unclear. Trimming took 6 bases from V and 2 from J, leaving 10 bases between them. Germline V gene lookup returns CDR1 WSHSY and CDR2 SAAADI. The CDR3 is 13 residues long.

V gene TRBV18 combines with J gene TRBJ2-1; weak D call: TRBD2 (6 bases). V lost 6 bases and J 3 bases, leaving 18 bases between the germline ends. CDR1 and CDR2 from the germline V gene are KGHSH and LQKENI. This CDR3 has 16 amino acids. CDR3 DNA: TGTGCCAGCTCTCAAGTGGAGGGAAGGGTCTACAATGAGCAGTTCTTC. Translating it yields CASSQVEGRVYNEQFF.

This chain connects TRBV19 to TRBJ2-7; TRBD2 is a possible D gene (5 bases). Looked up from germline, CDR1 is LNHDA and CDR2 is SQIVND (reference sequence). V was clipped by 3 bases and J by 7 bases, with 13 bases between them. There are 13 residues in the CDR3. The CDR3 region is CASSIPGSGEQYF. In DNA, the CDR3 is TGTGCCAGTAGTATTCCGGGGTCGGGGGAGCAGTACTTC. The variable domain in full, completed from reference TRBV19 and TRBJ2-7, reads DGGITQSPKYLFRKEGQNVTLSCEQNLNHDAMYWYRQDPGQGLRLIYYSQIVNDFQKGDIAEGYSVSREKKESFPLTVTSAQKNPTAFYLCASSIPGSGEQYFGPGTRLTVT.

V is TRBV15 and J is TRBJ2-7, with D perhaps being TRBD1 or TRBD2 (6 bases each). The CDR3 totals 16 residues. Germline V gene lookup returns CDR1 LNHNV and CDR2 YYDKDF (reference sequence). V lost 1 base and J 3 bases, leaving 16 bases between the germline ends. The CDR3 is CATSRGQVGGGYEQYF. The CDR3 DNA is TGTGCCACCAGCAGAGGGCAGGTCGGGGGCGGCTACGAGCAGTACTTC.

The chain joins TRBV6-1 to TRBJ1-5, with D unclear. This CDR3 has 15 amino acids. The ends were cut back, 4 bases at V and 2 bases at J, with 12 bases in the middle. Germline CDR1 reads MNHNS; CDR2 reads SASEGT. The CDR3 is CASSGTPGGNQPQHF. CDR3 coding DNA: TGTGCCAGCAGTGGGACCCCCGGCGGCAATCAGCCCCAGCATTTT.

The chain carries TRBV7-2 and TRBJ1-2; D is unclear. With 4 bases removed from V and 8 bases from J, the gap between germline ends came to 14 bases. Germline CDR1 reads SGHTA; CDR2 reads FQGNSA. CDR3 length equals 13 residues. The CDR3: CASSSRAERGYTF. In nucleotides, the CDR3 is TGTGCCAGCAGCTCCCGGGCCGAGAGGGGCTACACCTTC.

This rearrangement joins TRBV7-9 to TRBJ2-3; D is ambiguous. CDR3 length equals 14 residues. V lost 5 bases to trimming and J lost 4 bases, with 13 bases between them. The germline CDR1 and CDR2 sequences are SEHNR and FQNEAQ (reference sequence). CDR3 amino acids: CASSLIIGADTQYF. The CDR3 nucleotides are TGTGCCAGCAGCCTAATCATCGGTGCAGATACGCAGTATTTT.